This entry concerns a single TCR beta chain. Its binding antigen is unknown. The data stem from a study of CXCR3-negative and CXCR3-positive naive CD8 T cells (dated by TCRdb to the late 2010s). Background for the entire study: In total, 130 million to 150 million TRB reads were obtained, which works out to roughly 1.5 +/- 0.3 million reads per library. TRBV-TRBJ cluster analysis included naive subsets from about five donors and memory cells from 3 donors. The diversity and physicochemical repertoire analyses included approximately ten donors pooled from two independent experiments.

CDR1 is given as DFQATT and CDR2 as SNEGSKA, both from the germline V gene (reference sequence). Reading from cysteine to phenylalanine, the CDR3 counts 17 amino acids. No DNA appears here. Reads for this sample came from a NextSeq 550. The Human TCR Profiling Kit (MiLaboratory) was used to prepare UMI-labeled 5' RACE TRB cDNA libraries. cDNA synthesis used the entire amount of extracted RNA, and PCR amplification then used the entire amount of cDNA produced. Libraries were prepared in parallel with an identical number of PCR cycles. The authors' analysis ran thus. MIGEC and MiXCR extracted about 49,000 +/- 11,000 unique UMI-labeled TRB cDNA molecules per library, requiring at least two reads per UMI. On average, each library contained approximately 40,000 +/- 10,000 functional in-frame TRB CDR3 nucleotide clonotypes without stop codons. Diversity metrics, including normalized Shannon-Wiener and Chao1, were computed in VDJtools after downsampling to 5000 UMI-labeled TRB molecules per sample. For the central five CDR3 residues, VDJtools calculated physicochemical properties weighted by clonotype size, namely interaction energy, strength, volume and Kidera factor 4. TCRdb reprocessed the reads, and each CDR3 protein sequence is entered once, without DNA. These V and J calls rely on TCRdb rather than the paper's analysis. This sample's table has entries for over 150,000 distinct CDR3 sequences. Together, the top ten hold nearly 0.5% of the sample.

Each CD8+ T cell subset was flow-sorted in triplicate, with approximately 300,000 cells per subset placed directly into RLT lysis buffer. To exclude memory contaminants, naive CD8+ T cells were stringently defined as CD45RO-CCR7+CD27+CD95-. Using standard density gradient centrifugation, peripheral blood mononuclear cells were isolated from buffy coats. A FACSAria III was used to flow-sort naive CD8+ T cells into CXCR3-negative and CXCR3-positive populations. Total RNA was extracted from sorted cells with an RNeasy Mini Kit. Paper-wide results and their limitations: Freshly isolated PBMCs were used for most assays because CXCR3 expression partially decreased after cryopreservation. Repertoire diversity was comparably high in both naive subsets but much lower in memory CD8+ T cells. Naive CXCR3-negative and CXCR3-positive cells from the same donor showed similar TRBV-TRBJ usage, whereas memory cells showed distinct patterns. Surface CD5, linked to self-reactivity in mice, was comparable between naive subsets; TCR interaction strength was therefore also inferred from TRB CDR3 physicochemical properties. TRB CDR3s from CXCR3-positive naive cells showed higher hydrophobicity (lower Kidera factor 4), lower energy, and higher strength and volume indices than CXCR3-negative naive cells.

The chain was built from TRBV20-1 and TRBJ2-5; TCRdb's D call of TRBD2 is untestable without DNA. The specimen sequenced was naive CXCR3+ CD8+ T cells from blood. In the paper's terms, the cell subset or site label means: CD45RO-CCR7+CD27+CD95- naive CD8+ T cells expressing CXCR3 (TNR3+). The receptor's source is a human donor in good health. Some clones in this sample may be carry-over from other donors' samples. The CDR3 protein: CSARLLLTSGDQETQYF.